This TCR beta chain is drawn from a study of blood T cell repertoires in COVID-19. The wider study: Samples taken during acute and convalescent COVID-19 were collected in the United States, Italy and Spain. The analysed material was cDNA or gDNA that came from T cells, B-cell-depleted T cells, or PBMCs.

Methods used by the authors: Researchers report that nucleated cell counts were estimated from reference gene primer amplification. Clones were sequenced by immunoSEQ multiplex PCR, and TCRdb holds only the in-frame ones, with some missing. V, J and clone size reflect that table, while D and trimming were determined from the DNA. The sample lists 100,000 to 150,000 clones, around 80% occurring once. V dropped 3 bases and J dropped 7; count of bases not matched to a gene: 10. CDR1 and CDR2 (germline): SGHRS, YFSETQ. The CDR3 is 16 amino acids. This receptor was taken from a man aged 70 or older with acute or convalescent COVID-19. Sequencing used peripheral blood. V gene TRBV5-1 combines with J gene TRBJ1-4; 9 nucleotides align to TRBD1. For the CDR3, the DNA is TGCGCCAGCAGCTCGAGGGTGGGACAGGGCGGTGAAAAACTGTTTTTT. Translating gives CASSSRVGQGGEKLFF. The variable domain in full, completed from reference TRBV5-1 and TRBJ1-4, reads KAGVTQTPRYLIKTRGQQVTLSCSPISGHRSVSWYQQTPGQGLQFLFEYFSETQRNKGNFPGRFSGRQFSNSRSEMNVSTLELGDSALYLCASSSRVGQGGEKLFFGSGTQLSVL.